This TCR beta chain stems from a study of T cell responses to AZD1222 COVID-19 vaccine. In regard to this clone: Antigen: not known.

The study, taken as a whole, reports: The donors showed a predominance of white British ancestry and of females, with possible underestimation of clonal diversity. Spike regions recognized by vaccine-associated CD4 TCRs spanned the protein, led by 160-218 and 743-854. Baseline seropositives among AZD1222 recipients totaled only 5 or 6. Nearly half of spike-specific TCRs reportedly target unmutated variant regions.

Profiling relied on immunoSEQ multiplex PCR, and the TCRdb table lists in-frame clones only, not all of them. The sample includes some 100,000 clones, approximately 87% of them seen just once. The trim removed 5 bases at V and 4 bases at J, leaving 4 bases unmatched. The germline gives CDR1 SQVTM, CDR2 ANQGSEA. CDR3 length: 14 residues. The TCR originated in an adult in good health. The starting material was peripheral blood, obtained on day 0 of AZD1222 vaccination. The genes are TRBV29-1 and TRBJ2-7, with 14 bases lining up with TRBD2. The CDR3 region is CSVFGTSGRYEQYF. The CDR3 DNA follows: TGCAGCGTTTTTGGGACTAGCGGGAGATACGAGCAGTACTTC.